Following are 25 T cell receptor beta chains from one sample sequenced in a study of T cell responses to AZD1222 COVID-19 vaccine. TCRdb's table, derived via immunoSEQ multiplex PCR, lists solely in-frame clones and lacks some. The data contain about 110,000 clones, about nine tenths of them singletons. The sequenced sample was peripheral blood, obtained 28 days after the second AZD1222 dose. The receptors were sampled from an adult who received the AZD1222 COVID-19 vaccine.

The genes are TRBV9 and TRBJ1-5; D gene uncertain. This CDR3 is 13 amino acids long. CDR1 SGDLS and CDR2 YYNGEE come from the germline V gene. Trimming pared 0 bases from V and 6 bases from J, leaving 7 bases between. CDR3 in amino acids: CASSVAEGQPQHF. The CDR3 region has the DNA TGTGCCAGCAGCGTAGCAGAGGGTCAGCCCCAGCATTTT.

J is TRBJ1-2 and V is TRBV6-1, with TRBD1 matching over 7 bases. The germline CDR1 and CDR2 sequences are MNHNS and SASEGT. The CDR3 contains 14 residues. After removal of 7 bases from V and 5 bases from J, the junction contained 10 bases not matched to a gene. The CDR3 DNA reads as TGTGCCAGCATCCCAACCCGACAGGGATATGGCTACACCTTC. This gives the protein CASIPTRQGYGYTF.

The table lists this clone with a few counts. The chain links TRBV19 to TRBJ1-3; D remains unclear. V gave up 10 bases and J gave up 4 bases, with 11 bases separating them. The V gene's germline CDR1 is LNHDA and CDR2 SQIVND (reference sequence). This CDR3 is 12 amino acids long. CDR3: CATRTSGNTIYF. CDR3 bases: TGTGCCACGAGGACGTCCGGAAACACCATATATTTT.

The chain uses TRBV7-2 and TRBJ2-1, with TRBD2 matching 9 bases. Germline loops: CDR1 SGHTA, CDR2 FQGNSA. This CDR3 has 17 residues. Trimming removed 2 bases from V and 3 bases from J; junction bases left unmatched: 8. CDR3 coding DNA: TGTGCCAGCAGCTTAATCAGCGGGGGGTCCCGCTACAATGAGCAGTTCTTC. Protein: CASSLISGGSRYNEQFF.

A few counts support this clone. The chain couples TRBV12-5 to TRBJ2-2; TRBD1 agrees at 10 bases. CDR3 length equals 19 residues. Germline V gene sequence: CDR1 LGHNT, CDR2 FRNRAP. The ends lost 6 bases at V and 0 bases at J; junction bases unmatched: 13. The CDR3 region is CASGRSRDRGLANTGELFF. The DNA for the CDR3 is TGTGCTAGTGGCCGATCCCGGGACAGGGGATTGGCGAACACCGGGGAGCTGTTTTTT.

The V gene is TRBV28, the J gene TRBJ1-4; D possibly corresponds to TRBD1 (6 bases). This CDR3 region has 16 residues. Between the trimmed V and J ends, which lost 4 bases and 5 bases, there was a span of 17 bases. Germline lookup yields CDR1 MDHEN and CDR2 SYDVKM. The CDR3, as DNA: TGTGCCAGCAGTTCCCCACTGCTAGGGGGGAATGAAAAACTGTTTTTT. Translation: CASSSPLLGGNEKLFF.

The rearrangement links TRBV3-1 (or the pseudogene TRBV3-2) to TRBJ1-2; no firm D call. V lost 1 base, J lost 0 bases, and 9 bases lay in between. This CDR3 has 15 residues. CDR1 is LGHDT, CDR2 YNNKEL, per germline (reference sequence). CDR3 residues: CASSQGTVANYGYTF. As DNA, the CDR3 is TGTGCCAGCAGCCAAGGCACAGTAGCTAACTATGGCTACACCTTC.

The rearrangement uses TRBV12-3 or TRBV12-4 and TRBJ1-1, with a possible D match to TRBD1 (5 bases). V dropped 7 bases and J dropped 4 bases, with 10 bases sitting between them. The CDR3 sequence is 12 residues long. CDR3 nucleotide sequence: TGTGCCAGCAATCATGACAGCACTGAAGCTTTCTTT. Translating it yields CASNHDSTEAFF.

This chain joins TRBV5-1 and TRBJ1-6, with 11 positions matching TRBD1. The CDR3 is made up of 16 amino acids. Trimming at V came to 4 bases and at J to 9 bases, leaving 9 bases not matched to a gene. Germline CDR1 SGHRS, CDR2 YFSETQ. This CDR3 is CASSPGGTGGRSPLHF. CDR3 coding DNA: TGCGCCAGCAGCCCCGGAGGGACAGGGGGTCGTTCACCCCTCCACTTT. Together with reference TRBV5-1 and TRBJ1-6, the CDR3 gives the full variable domain: KAGVTQTPRYLIKTRGQQVTLSCSPISGHRSVSWYQQTPGQGLQFLFEYFSETQRNKGNFPGRFSGRQFSNSRSEMNVSTLELGDSALYLCASSPGGTGGRSPLHFGNGTRLTVT.

The V gene is TRBV20-1, the J gene TRBJ2-3; D unresolved. V was cut by 3 bases and J by 6 bases, with 16 bases left in between. CDR1 is DFQATT and CDR2 is SNEGSKA in the germline V gene (reference sequence). The CDR3 extends over 14 amino acids. Here the CDR3 DNA reads TGCAGTGCTAGTCGGCTACTCCGCTGGGATACGCAGTATTTT. Translation gives CSASRLLRWDTQYF.

The chain recombines TRBV11-3 with TRBJ2-1, with 8 bases that match TRBD1. This CDR3 is 15 amino acids long. J lost 9 bases, V lost 5 bases, and 12 bases had no gene match. CDR1 is SGHNT and CDR2 is YENEEA in the germline V gene. This CDR3 reads CASSPTGDMSLEQFF. CDR3 DNA sequence: TGTGCCAGCAGCCCGACAGGGGATATGTCGCTTGAGCAGTTCTTC.

This clone was detected only once. J is TRBJ1-1 and V is TRBV9, with 9 bases fitting TRBD1. CDR3 length: 14 amino acids. V trimming: 3 bases; J trimming: 3 bases; junction bases outside the gene matches: 3. Looked up from germline, CDR1 is SGDLS and CDR2 is YYNGEE. CDR3 in amino acids: CASSGQGGDTEAFF. CDR3 nucleotides: TGTGCCAGCAGCGGACAGGGGGGAGACACTGAAGCTTTCTTT.

CDR3 residues: CASSLEPDPSSYNEQFF. CDR3 nucleotide sequence: TGTGCCAGCAGCTTAGAGCCAGACCCCAGCTCCTACAATGAGCAGTTCTTC. J is TRBJ2-1 and V is TRBV11-2, with D unresolved. In germline, CDR1 is SGHAT, CDR2 FQNNGV. This CDR3 has 17 amino acids. V lost 0 bases and J 0 bases, leaving 12 bases between the germline ends.

V gene TRBV6-2 or TRBV6-3 combines with J gene TRBJ2-5, with D unclear. V dropped 0 bases and J dropped 5 bases, with 10 bases sitting between them. CDR3 length equals 14 residues. Germline V gives CDR1 MNHEY, CDR2 SVGEGT. The chain's CDR3 is CASSYSGSAETQYF. The CDR3 coding sequence is TGTGCCAGCAGTTACTCAGGGTCCGCCGAGACCCAGTACTTC.

The chain joins TRBV19 to TRBJ1-2; D might be TRBD1 (6 bases). The CDR3 consists of 14 residues. V was trimmed by 10 bases and J by 1 base, leaving 16 bases between them. Germline V CDR1 and CDR2: LNHDA, SQIVND (reference sequence). The CDR3 nucleotides read TGTGCCACTAACACAGGGATAGGTAACTATGGCTACACCTTC. Protein sequence: CATNTGIGNYGYTF.

V is TRBV6-1 and J is TRBJ1-6; 11 bases line up with TRBD1. V trimming: 3 bases; J trimming: 3 bases; junction bases outside the gene matches: 4. In germline, CDR1 is MNHNS, CDR2 SASEGT. CDR3 size: 17 residues. In DNA, the CDR3 is TGTGCCAGCAGTGAGGGACAGGGGGTTGGCTATAATTCACCCCTCCACTTT. Translated, it gives CASSEGQGVGYNSPLHF.

This chain connects TRBV10-3 to TRBJ1-3; D gene unclear. The V and J ends lost 9 bases and 0 bases respectively, with 12 bases between them. This CDR3 has 14 amino acids. Germline V gene sequence: CDR1 ENHRY, CDR2 SYGVKD. Here the CDR3 reads CAMSDEVSGNTIYF. CDR3 DNA: TGTGCCATGAGCGACGAAGTCTCTGGAAACACCATATATTTT.

V and J are TRBV3-1 (or the pseudogene TRBV3-2) and TRBJ2-7; weak D call: TRBD2 (7 bases). The CDR3 length is 15 residues. Trimming removed 1 base at V and 2 bases at J, with 12 bases between. Germline V CDR1 and CDR2: LGHDT, YNNKEL (reference sequence). CDR3 protein: CASSQAGGPTYEQYF. The CDR3 DNA is TGTGCCAGCAGCCAAGCCGGGGGGCCCACCTACGAGCAGTACTTC.

The J gene is TRBJ2-3, the V gene TRBV7-9, with TRBD1 matching over 8 bases. Trimming took 3 bases from V and 4 from J; bases not matched to a gene: 3. This CDR3 region has 14 residues. CDR1 and CDR2 (germline): SEHNR, FQNEAQ (reference sequence). The CDR3 sequence: CASSLTGVADTQYF. The CDR3 nucleotides read TGTGCCAGCAGCTTGACAGGGGTGGCAGATACGCAGTATTTT.

The rearrangement joins TRBV2 to TRBJ2-1; weak D call: TRBD2 (5 bases). V was trimmed by 9 bases and J by 2 bases, leaving 17 bases between them. The length of the CDR3 is 15 residues. CDR1 and CDR2 (germline): SNHLY, FYNNEI. The CDR3 loop reads CASSPLAGPYNEQFF. The CDR3 DNA follows: TGTGCCAGTTCCCCCCTTGCGGGCCCCTACAATGAGCAGTTCTTC.

This clone was recorded once. The chain has TRBV6-5 and TRBJ1-1, with D possibly TRBD1 on 5 matching bases. Trimming took 2 bases from V and 1 from J, leaving 8 bases between them. Germline-derived CDR1 and CDR2 are MNHEY and SVGAGI. The CDR3 runs 14 residues. The CDR3, as DNA: TGTGCCAGCAGTTACAGGGGAAAGAACACTGAAGCTTTCTTT. Translating gives CASSYRGKNTEAFF.

Note on this clone: At one end the junction does not follow the germline gene, possibly because of a read error. The V gene is TRBV7-2, the J gene TRBJ1-2; D is perhaps TRBD1 (5 bases). Germline V gene data show CDR1 as SGHTA and CDR2 as FQGNSA. The length of the CDR3 is 13 residues. CDR3 coding DNA: TGTGCCAGCAGTTTAGATGGGGCACGGGGCTACACCTTC. This codes for CASSLDGARGYTF.

The chain recombines TRBV6-2 or TRBV6-3 with TRBJ2-7, with D tentatively TRBD2 (6 bases). V gave up 6 bases and J gave up 5 bases, with 20 bases separating them. Germline CDR1 is MNHEY and CDR2 is SVGEGT. The CDR3 spans 15 residues. The CDR3 DNA follows: TGTGCCAGCAGCCCCGGCGGAGGGAAGTCCAACGAGCAGTACTTC. Translating it yields CASSPGGGKSNEQYF.

V gene TRBV19 combines with J gene TRBJ1-1, with D perhaps matching TRBD1 (5 bases). The V end was cut by 5 bases, the J end by 1 base, with 14 bases between. The CDR3 sequence is 15 residues long. Germline loops: CDR1 LNHDA, CDR2 SQIVND (reference sequence). The CDR3 nucleotides are TGTGCCAGTAGTCCAACGGGACGGTGGAACACTGAAGCTTTCTTT. It yields the protein CASSPTGRWNTEAFF.

The chain combines TRBV4-2 with TRBJ1-6; the match to TRBD1 covers 9 bases. Unmatched junction bases numbered 4, after V lost 2 bases and J lost 8 bases. CDR1 LGHNA and CDR2 YNFKEQ come from the germline V gene. The CDR3 covers 15 residues. CDR3 loop: CASSQPGTGYSPLHF. DNA of the CDR3: TGTGCCAGCAGCCAACCCGGGACAGGGTATTCACCCCTCCACTTT.